Below, 32 T cell receptor beta chains from the same sample are listed, as sequenced in a study of shared clonotypes between healthy human individuals. Profiled with immunoSEQ multiplex PCR; TCRdb holds only in-frame clones, not every one. The data contain about 2.3 million clones, 92% of them singletons. The sequenced material came from naive CD4+ T cells from PBMCs. Subset described: CD45RA+ positively selected. Receptors originate from a man younger than 35 in good health. Some clones in this sample may be carry-over from other donors' samples.

This clone was seen a single time. The chain links TRBV10-3 to TRBJ2-7, with 11 bases aligning to TRBD2. The germline V gene encodes CDR1 ENHRY and CDR2 SYGVKD. V shed 11 bases and J 4 bases; nucleotides not matched to a gene: 7. This CDR3 is built from 13 residues. CDR3 nucleotide sequence: TGTGCCTTAGCGGGAGGGCCGAAATACGAGCAGTACTTC. It is translated as CALAGGPKYEQYF.

The gene calls are TRBV27 and TRBJ1-2, with TRBD1 matching 7 bases. Trimming at V came to 2 bases and at J to 8 bases, leaving 11 bases not matched to a gene. The length of the CDR3 is 15 residues. Germline V lookup: CDR1 MNHEY, CDR2 SMNVEV (reference sequence). In DNA, the CDR3 is TGTGCCAGCAGTTTACAGAGACAGGGCTGGGACGGCTACACCTTC. This gives the protein CASSLQRQGWDGYTF.

V usage is TRBV28 and J usage is TRBJ2-1; D possibly corresponds to TRBD2 (8 bases). Germline loops: CDR1 MDHEN, CDR2 SYDVKM. With 6 bases removed from V and 7 bases from J, the gap between germline ends came to 16 bases. There are 14 residues in the CDR3. The CDR3 DNA reads TGTGCCAGCAGACGGGGGGGACAGATAAATGAGCAGTTCTTC. This encodes CASRRGGQINEQFF.

As DNA, the CDR3 is TGTGCCAGTAGTATAGTCCAGCGGAGAACTCTAAGCACAGATACGCAGTATTTT. It translates to CASSIVQRRTLSTDTQYF. This rearrangement joins TRBV19 to TRBJ2-3; maybe TRBD2 (5 bases). Per germline, CDR1 LNHDA and CDR2 SQIVND (reference sequence). V was trimmed by 1 base and J by 0 bases, leaving 17 bases between them. CDR3 size: 18 residues.

The chain has TRBV7-9 and TRBJ2-7; 8 nucleotides match TRBD1. V shed 3 bases and J 4 bases; nucleotides not matched to a gene: 5. Germline V lookup: CDR1 SEHNR, CDR2 FQNEAQ (reference sequence). This CDR3 is built from 14 residues. The DNA of the CDR3 is TGTGCCAGCAGCTTCCAGGGGGCTAGATACGAGCAGTACTTC. As protein: CASSFQGARYEQYF.

The V call is TRBV11-2, the J call TRBJ2-1, with 9 bases lining up with TRBD2. With 5 bases clipped from V and 9 bases from J, the junction kept 14 bases outside the gene matches. CDR3 size: 16 residues. Germline assignment: CDR1 SGHAT and CDR2 FQNNGV. The DNA for the CDR3 is TGTGCCAGCAGCACCCGGGCGGGAGGGTTGGATAGTGAGCAGTTCTTC. Amino acid sequence: CASSTRAGGLDSEQFF.

The rearrangement joins TRBV2 to TRBJ1-4; TRBD1 agrees at 11 bases. CDR1 SNHLY and CDR2 FYNNEI come from the germline V gene. There are 15 residues in the CDR3. The V and J ends lost 10 bases and 5 bases, in that order; junction bases with no gene match: 9. CDR3 amino acids: CATRDRGGENEKLFF. In DNA form, the CDR3 reads TGTGCCACACGGGACAGGGGGGGGGAGAATGAAAAACTGTTTTTT.

The V and J genes are TRBV7-2 and TRBJ2-7; D remains unclear. V lost 2 bases, J lost 6 bases, and 11 bases lay in between. Germline CDR1 is SGHTA and CDR2 is FQGNSA. This CDR3 has 13 amino acids. CDR3 region: CASSLWSGAEQYF. The DNA for the CDR3 is TGTGCCAGCAGCTTATGGTCAGGAGCCGAGCAGTACTTC.

The chain recombines TRBV10-3 with TRBJ1-5; unclear D gene. The CDR3 loop spans 14 amino acids. V lost 3 bases and J 3 bases, leaving 9 bases between the germline ends. From germline, CDR1 is ENHRY and CDR2 SYGVKD. The CDR3 nucleotides are TGTGCCATCAGTGATCCGAGGTCCAATCAGCCCCAGCATTTT. Its protein is CAISDPRSNQPQHF.

This clone is a singleton in its sample. The chain recombines TRBV18 with TRBJ2-7, with TRBD1 matching 8 bases. Germline lookup yields CDR1 KGHSH and CDR2 LQKENI. Trimming took 5 bases from V and 7 from J; bases not matched to a gene: 7. This CDR3 spans 13 amino acids. The CDR3 DNA reads TGTGCCAGCTCAGCAGGGGGCTTGGGAGAGCAGTACTTC. This codes for CASSAGGLGEQYF.

There are a few counts of this clone. Distinct nucleotide sequences in the sample also encode this CDR3. This chain connects TRBV6-6 to TRBJ1-1; D remains ambiguous. The germline V and J ends were trimmed by 6 bases and 1 base, with 9 bases remaining between them. Germline lookup yields CDR1 MNHNY and CDR2 SVGAGI (reference sequence). The CDR3 contains 13 residues. CDR3 bases: TGTGCCAGCAGCCTCACAGCGAACACTGAAGCTTTCTTT. This encodes CASSLTANTEAFF.

The rearrangement links TRBV28 to TRBJ2-2, with 9 bases matching TRBD1. The ends lost 6 bases at V and 5 bases at J; junction bases unmatched: 22. Germline loops: CDR1 MDHEN, CDR2 SYDVKM. CDR3 length: 20 amino acids. In DNA, the CDR3 is TGTGCCAGCAGGCCCGAGAGGGGCACATTTCGAGGGACAGGGACCGGGGAGCTGTTTTTT. It is translated as CASRPERGTFRGTGTGELFF.

The chain is built from TRBV11-1 and TRBJ2-5, with D unresolved. Trimming pared 3 bases from V and 5 bases from J, leaving 22 bases between. Per the germline V gene, CDR1 is SGHAT and CDR2 is FQDESV (reference sequence). This CDR3 has 17 residues. The CDR3 bases are TGTGCCAGCAGCTTTCGGCTTGGGTCAAATACGTGGGAGACCCAGTACTTC. Translation: CASSFRLGSNTWETQYF.

The chain uses TRBV7-3 and TRBJ1-1; D ambiguous. The V and J ends lost 5 bases and 1 base respectively, with 11 bases between them. CDR1 is SGHTA, CDR2 FQGTGA, per germline. The CDR3 has 14 residues. In DNA form, the CDR3 reads TGTGCCAGCAGCCCCGACGGGGAGAACACTGAAGCTTTCTTT. Encoded protein: CASSPDGENTEAFF. The variable domain in full, with the rest retrieved from reference TRBV7-3 and TRBJ1-1, is GAGVSQTPSNKVTEKGKYVELRCDPISGHTALYWYRQSLGQGPEFLIYFQGTGAADDSGLPNDRFFAVRPEGSVSTLKIQRTERGDSAVYLCASSPDGENTEAFFGQGTRLTVV.

V gene TRBV7-6 combines with J gene TRBJ2-1, with 8 bases that match TRBD2. The CDR3 runs 14 residues. V lost 5 bases, J lost 5 bases, and 5 bases stayed unmatched. Germline lookup yields CDR1 SGHVS and CDR2 FNYEAQ. The CDR3 region is CASSHSGGNNEQFF. The CDR3 DNA follows: TGTGCCAGCAGCCACAGCGGGGGAAACAATGAGCAGTTCTTC.

The genes are TRBV18 and TRBJ2-6; tentatively, D is TRBD2 (5 bases). CDR1 and CDR2 (germline): KGHSH, LQKENI. The CDR3 has 13 amino acids. Deletions cut 2 bases from V and 12 bases from J, with 11 bases between. In DNA form, the CDR3 reads TGTGCCAGCTCACCAGGGGTAGAGGGCGTCCTGACTTTC. Translation: CASSPGVEGVLTF.

This clone was seen just once. The chain recombines TRBV18 with TRBJ1-3; tentatively, D is TRBD1 (5 bases). The V end was cut by 4 bases, the J end by 0 bases, with 13 bases between. The germline V gene has CDR1 KGHSH and CDR2 LQKENI. CDR3 length equals 16 residues. The CDR3, as DNA: TGTGCCAGCTCACTGGGACGGGTGGACTCTGGAAACACCATATATTTT. It translates to CASSLGRVDSGNTIYF.

The chain employs TRBV5-4 and TRBJ2-7, with a possible D match to TRBD2 (6 bases). Germline loops: CDR1 SGHNT, CDR2 YYREEE (reference sequence). This CDR3 region has 13 residues. The germline V and J ends were trimmed by 2 bases and 3 bases, with 9 bases remaining between them. Here the CDR3 reads CASSFGGIYEQYF. The CDR3 nucleotides read TGTGCCAGCAGCTTTGGAGGGATCTACGAGCAGTACTTC. The variable domain in full, with the rest retrieved from reference TRBV5-4 and TRBJ2-7, is ETGVTQSPTHLIKTRGQQVTLRCSSQSGHNTVSWYQQALGQGPQFIFQYYREEENGRGNFPPRFSGLQFPNYSSELNVNALELDDSALYLCASSFGGIYEQYFGPGTRLTVT.

This sequence joins TRBV6-5 and TRBJ1-5; a weak D match, TRBD1 (5 bases). The V end lost 6 bases, the J end lost 4 bases, and 13 bases lay between the germline ends. The CDR3 spans 14 residues. From germline, CDR1 is MNHEY and CDR2 SVGAGI. The CDR3 nucleotides read TGTGCCAGCAGCAGGATGGCAGGGAATCAGCCCCAGCATTTT. Its translation: CASSRMAGNQPQHF.

The V and J genes are TRBV28 and TRBJ2-2; D uncertain. Germline V lookup: CDR1 MDHEN, CDR2 SYDVKM. Trimming took off 4 bases at V and 7 bases at J, with 13 bases between the two ends. The CDR3 covers 14 residues. CDR3 bases: TGTGCCAGCAGTTCACGTCCAGTGGGCGGGGAGCTGTTTTTT. Translating gives CASSSRPVGGELFF. The full variable domain, with the rest looked up from reference TRBV28 and TRBJ2-2, is DVKVTQSSRYLVKRTGEKVFLECVQDMDHENMFWYRQDPGLGLRLIYFSYDVKMKEKGDIPEGYSVSREKKERFSLILESASTNQTSMYLCASSSRPVGGELFFGEGSRLTVL.

CDR3 region: CASSWRGSYNEQFF. DNA of the CDR3: TGCGCCAGCAGCTGGAGGGGTTCCTACAATGAGCAGTTCTTC. The genes are TRBV5-1 and TRBJ2-1, with D possibly being TRBD2 (6 bases). The V end lost 3 bases, the J end lost 1 base, and 8 bases lay between the germline ends. Germline V gene lookup returns CDR1 SGHRS and CDR2 YFSETQ. The length of the CDR3 is 14 residues.

The rearrangement joins TRBV7-2 to TRBJ1-2; the D gene is possibly TRBD1 (5 bases). This CDR3 has 14 amino acids. Per the germline V gene, CDR1 is SGHTA and CDR2 is FQGNSA. Trimming pared 1 base from V and 4 bases from J, leaving 10 bases between. CDR3 DNA sequence: TGTGCCAGCAGCTTAGATCGCAGGGCCTATGGCTACACCTTC. Encoded protein: CASSLDRRAYGYTF.

The chain joins TRBV6-1 to TRBJ1-5, with a tentative D call TRBD1 (6 bases). This CDR3 comprises 14 residues. V shed 4 bases and J shed 9 bases, with 16 bases lying between them. CDR1 is MNHNS and CDR2 is SASEGT in the germline V gene. The CDR3 DNA follows: TGTGCCAGCAGTGCCCAGGGGAGTCTACCGCCCCAGCATTTT. Encoded protein: CASSAQGSLPPQHF.

The J gene is TRBJ2-2, the V gene TRBV18, with 7 bases lining up with TRBD2. The CDR3 has 16 amino acids. From germline, CDR1 is KGHSH and CDR2 LQKENI. Unmatched junction bases numbered 8, after V lost 2 bases and J lost 5 bases. CDR3 bases: TGTGCCAGCTCACCATTTGCGGGAGTTGAAACCGGGGAGCTGTTTTTT. Translation: CASSPFAGVETGELFF.

The V and J genes are TRBV7-2 and TRBJ2-5, with TRBD1 matching over 8 bases. V shed 8 bases, J shed 3 bases, and the junction held 11 bases outside the gene matches. The CDR3 consists of 15 residues. Germline V CDR1 and CDR2: SGHTA, FQGNSA. The CDR3 region has the DNA TGTGCCAGCGCTCCTGTCAGGGGGCGGGAAGAGACCCAGTACTTC. Translated, it gives CASAPVRGREETQYF.

The V gene is TRBV29-1, the J gene TRBJ1-4; tentatively, D is TRBD1 (5 bases). V lost 7 bases, J lost 5 bases, and 14 bases lay in between. Germline CDR1 SQVTM, CDR2 ANQGSEA. CDR3 length equals 13 residues. The CDR3 spells CSGLGTPNEKLFF. The CDR3 DNA reads TGCAGCGGACTTGGGACTCCCAATGAAAAACTGTTTTTT.

This clone was picked up a small number of times. The J gene is TRBJ1-5, the V gene TRBV4-1; D remains ambiguous. The CDR3 covers 14 residues. Germline CDR1 MGHRA, CDR2 YSYEKL. V was cut by 1 base and J by 2 bases, with 6 bases left in between. CDR3 sequence: CASSQVLGNQPQHF. For the CDR3, the DNA is TGCGCCAGCAGCCAAGTTCTCGGCAATCAGCCCCAGCATTTT.

The V call is TRBV27, the J call TRBJ2-1; TRBD2 aligns across 8 bases. V lost 6 bases, J lost 4 bases, and 5 bases stayed unmatched. The germline V gene encodes CDR1 MNHEY and CDR2 SMNVEV (reference sequence). The CDR3 consists of 14 residues. The CDR3 loop is CASRSGGGYNEQFF. CDR3 in DNA: TGTGCCAGCAGATCCGGGGGGGGGTACAATGAGCAGTTCTTC.

This rearrangement joins TRBV2 to TRBJ1-1; 8 nucleotides match TRBD1. Losses at the gene ends were 6 bases for V and 4 bases for J; bases not matched to a gene: 1. Per the germline V gene, CDR1 is SNHLY and CDR2 is FYNNEI. This CDR3 has 12 residues. The CDR3 nucleotides are TGTGCCAGCAGCAGGGGGCTCACTGAAGCTTTCTTT. Residues: CASSRGLTEAFF.

This sequence joins TRBV5-1 and TRBJ2-3, with D unclear. The V gene lost 4 bases and the J gene lost 2 bases, with 5 bases spanning the gap. This CDR3 comprises 12 residues. In germline, CDR1 is SGHRS, CDR2 YFSETQ. CDR3 loop: CASSANTDTQYF. CDR3 nucleotides: TGCGCCAGCAGCGCAAACACAGATACGCAGTATTTT.

This chain uses TRBV9 with TRBJ2-2, with 7 nucleotides matching TRBD2. The V segment lost 4 bases and the J segment 5 bases; nucleotides outside the gene matches: 8. The CDR3 covers 15 residues. Germline CDR1 and CDR2: SGDLS and YYNGEE. The CDR3 coding sequence is TGTGCCAGCAGCCTCGACTGGGGAGGGACCGGGGAGCTGTTTTTT. Its protein product is CASSLDWGGTGELFF.

This sequence joins TRBV7-9 and TRBJ1-4; D ambiguous. The CDR3 has 14 residues. CDR1 is SEHNR and CDR2 is FQNEAQ in the germline V gene (reference sequence). Trimming cost V 6 bases and J 4 bases, with 12 bases left between them. The CDR3, as DNA: TGTGCCAGCAGACTTTCGGCGGGTAATGAAAAACTGTTTTTT. It yields the protein CASRLSAGNEKLFF.